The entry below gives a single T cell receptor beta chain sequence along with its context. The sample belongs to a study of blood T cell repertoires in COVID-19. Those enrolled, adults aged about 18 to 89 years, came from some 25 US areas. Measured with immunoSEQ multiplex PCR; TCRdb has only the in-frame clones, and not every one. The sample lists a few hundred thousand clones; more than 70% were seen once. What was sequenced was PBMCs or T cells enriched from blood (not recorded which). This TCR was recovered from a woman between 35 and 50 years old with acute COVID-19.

CDR3 region: CASSSSGPLREQFF. The CDR3 nucleotides read TGCGCCAGCAGTAGTTCCGGTCCTTTGCGGGAGCAGTTCTTC. The chain carries TRBV10-2 and TRBJ2-1; no reliable D call. Trimming left V 5 bases short and J 10 bases short, with 18 bases between. The CDR3 sequence is 14 residues long. Germline CDR1 is WSHSY and CDR2 is SAAADI.